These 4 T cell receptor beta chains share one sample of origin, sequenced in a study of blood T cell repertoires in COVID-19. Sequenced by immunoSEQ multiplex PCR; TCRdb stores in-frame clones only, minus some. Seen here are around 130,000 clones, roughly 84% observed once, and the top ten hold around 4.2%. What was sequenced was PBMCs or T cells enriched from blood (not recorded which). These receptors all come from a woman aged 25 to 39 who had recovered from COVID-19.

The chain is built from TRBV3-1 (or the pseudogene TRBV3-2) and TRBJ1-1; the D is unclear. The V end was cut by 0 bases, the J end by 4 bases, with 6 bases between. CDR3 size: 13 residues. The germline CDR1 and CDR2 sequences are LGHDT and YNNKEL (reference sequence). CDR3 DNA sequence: TGTGCCAGCAGCCAAGATCCGGGCACTGAAGCTTTCTTT. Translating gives CASSQDPGTEAFF.

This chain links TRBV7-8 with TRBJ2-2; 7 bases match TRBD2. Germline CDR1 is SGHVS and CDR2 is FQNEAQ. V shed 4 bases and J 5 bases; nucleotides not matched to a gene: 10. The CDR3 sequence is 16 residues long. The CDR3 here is CASSSHLGGTTGELFF. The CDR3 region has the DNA TGTGCCAGCAGCTCCCACCTGGGGGGGACTACCGGGGAGCTGTTTTTT.

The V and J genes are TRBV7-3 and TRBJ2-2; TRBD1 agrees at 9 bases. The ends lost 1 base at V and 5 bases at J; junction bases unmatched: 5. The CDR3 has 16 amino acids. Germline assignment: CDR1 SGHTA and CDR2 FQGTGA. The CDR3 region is CASSLMRGQGTGELFF. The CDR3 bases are TGTGCCAGCAGCTTAATGCGCGGACAGGGGACCGGGGAGCTGTTTTTT.

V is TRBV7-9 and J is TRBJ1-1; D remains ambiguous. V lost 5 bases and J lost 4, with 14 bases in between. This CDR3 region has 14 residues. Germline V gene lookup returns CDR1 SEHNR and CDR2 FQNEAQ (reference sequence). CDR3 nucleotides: TGTGCCAGCAGCCCCAGGTCCCAAGTCACTGAAGCTTTCTTT. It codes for CASSPRSQVTEAFF.